The sequence of this TCR beta chain was determined in a study of vaccination effects on CD4 cells after COVID-19. Study context: It was two doses of either the BNT162b2 or mRNA-1273 vaccine that participants received.

Between the trimmed V and J ends, which lost 9 bases and 4 bases, there was a span of 12 bases. The V gene's germline CDR1 is SNHLY and CDR2 FYNNEI. This CDR3 spans 12 amino acids. Peptide-pool stimulation followed by sequencing identified expanded antigen-specific CD4+ clonotypes in the ViraFEST assay. When less than 13 days of culture had elapsed, CD4+ T cells were isolated. None of the vaccinated had previously contracted SARS-CoV-2, and their nucleocapsid antibodies tested negative. After approximately 2 million PBMC were placed in each well, they were cultured with approximately 9.4 IU/ml IL-2 and 10 ug/ml peptides. The authors replaced half the medium with IL-2 medium on days 3 and 7. Repertoires were generated with immunoSEQ multiplex PCR, while TCRdb's copy carries only in-frame clones and drops some. The data contain roughly 60,000 clones, roughly 70% of them seen just once; the ten biggest clones take up 15% to 20%.

Comment on this clone: Its antigen is unidentified.

V and J are TRBV2 and TRBJ1-2, with unresolved D. This TCR derives from a human donor who received a COVID-19 vaccine. The input for sequencing was CD4+ T cells from PBMCs cultured with SARS-CoV-2 spike peptides, taken before COVID-19 vaccination. In DNA, the CDR3 is TGTGCCAGTCGACCAGAGAGCTATGGCTACACCTTC. Translated, it gives CASRPESYGYTF.